One and the same sample provided the 6 T cell receptor beta chains below, sequenced in a study of cytomegalovirus exposure and HLA in healthy donors. PCR used 60 Vbeta primers and 13 Jbeta primers. Here immunoSEQ multiplex PCR was the method, and the copy in TCRdb shows in-frame clones only, minus some. Of about 190,000 clones in the sample, 70% to 75% were seen once. Sequences were obtained from PBMCs. The receptors were gathered from a man aged 30 to 39 in good health and CMV-seropositive.

This clone was counted once. This rearrangement joins TRBV25-1 to TRBJ1-1; maybe TRBD1 (6 bases). Deletions cut 1 base from V and 7 bases from J, with 7 bases between. Germline V gene lookup returns CDR1 MGHDK and CDR2 SYGVNS. The CDR3 has 12 amino acids. CDR3 residues: CASSEWTDEAFF. DNA of the CDR3: TGTGCCAGCAGTGAATGGACAGATGAAGCTTTCTTT.

The chain combines TRBV7-9 with TRBJ1-1; unclear D gene. This CDR3 is built from 13 residues. V dropped 5 bases and J dropped 1 base, with 8 bases sitting between them. CDR1 SEHNR and CDR2 FQNEAQ come from the germline V gene (reference sequence). CDR3 nucleotide sequence: TGTGCCAGCAGCCCCTCGGGGAACACTGAAGCTTTCTTT. Its protein product is CASSPSGNTEAFF.

CDR3 in DNA: TGTGCCAGCAGTTACTCGAGGCCAGCGCAAAATTCACCCCTCCACTTT. This codes for CASSYSRPAQNSPLHF. The chain carries TRBV6-5 and TRBJ1-6, with D unclear. The CDR3 loop spans 16 amino acids. Germline V gives CDR1 MNHEY, CDR2 SVGAGI. Trimming left V 0 bases short and J 7 bases short, with 13 bases between.

The rearrangement uses TRBV19 and TRBJ2-2, with D tentatively TRBD1 (6 bases). The germline V gene has CDR1 LNHDA and CDR2 SQIVND (reference sequence). Trimming removed 6 bases from V and 1 base from J, with 12 bases in between. The CDR3 has 15 amino acids. The CDR3 protein is CASRPTGLNTGELFF. The CDR3 coding sequence is TGTGCCAGTAGGCCAACAGGGCTGAACACCGGGGAGCTGTTTTTT.

The chain carries TRBV28 and TRBJ1-4, with 8 bases that match TRBD1. Germline assignment: CDR1 MDHEN and CDR2 SYDVKM. This CDR3 contains 19 residues. The junction had 16 bases not matched to a gene; V was cut back by 5 bases and J by 2 bases. CDR3 protein: CASSRLRATGDGTNEKLFF. The CDR3 DNA reads TGTGCCAGCAGTCGCCTACGGGCGACAGGGGATGGGACTAATGAAAAACTGTTTTTT.

The chain carries TRBV6-4 and TRBJ2-6; D might be TRBD2 (6 bases). Germline lookup yields CDR1 MRHNA and CDR2 SNTAGT. The CDR3 contains 17 residues. V lost 2 bases to trimming and J lost 1 base, with 12 bases between them. The CDR3 DNA reads as TGTGCCAGCAGTGACCAACCGGCGGGGTCTGGGGCCAACGTCCTGACTTTC. This gives the protein CASSDQPAGSGANVLTF.